Listed here are 13 T cell receptor beta chains from one sample, sequenced in a study of shared clonotypes between healthy human individuals. Profiling relied on immunoSEQ multiplex PCR, and the TCRdb table lists in-frame clones only, not all of them. Of approximately 510,000 clones detected, around 79% appear once; the ten largest clones hold 10% to 15%. Input material: PBMCs. The receptor set was obtained from a woman in her thirties or forties in good health. Some clones in this sample may be carry-over from other donors' samples.

The J gene is TRBJ1-4, the V gene TRBV27, with a weak D call TRBD1 (6 bases). Germline V gene data show CDR1 as MNHEY and CDR2 as SMNVEV (reference sequence). The CDR3 extends over 17 amino acids. Trimming removed 7 bases from V and 8 bases from J, with 26 bases in between. The DNA for the CDR3 is TGTGCCAGCAACTGGTGGTACAGGGCTTCTAAACAGGAAAAACTGTTTTTT. It specifies CASNWWYRASKQEKLFF.

The rearrangement uses TRBV18 and TRBJ2-7, with no clear D. The CDR3 runs 13 residues. In germline, CDR1 is KGHSH, CDR2 LQKENI. V lost 2 bases and J 5 bases, leaving 10 bases between the germline ends. CDR3 sequence (DNA): TGTGCCAGCTCACCAGGGTTATGGAACGAGCAGTACTTC. Its translation: CASSPGLWNEQYF. The full variable domain, its missing parts supplied by reference TRBV18 and TRBJ2-7, is NAGVMQNPRHLVRRRGQEARLRCSPMKGHSHVYWYRQLPEEGLKFMVYLQKENIIDESGMPKERFSAEFPKEGPSILRIQQVVRGDSAAYFCASSPGLWNEQYFGPGTRLTVT.

This chain joins TRBV29-1 and TRBJ2-1; a weak D match, TRBD2 (6 bases). The CDR3 sequence is 12 residues long. The V and J ends lost 3 bases and 10 bases respectively, with 13 bases between them. Germline V gene lookup returns CDR1 SQVTM and CDR2 ANQGSEA. CDR3 protein: CSVDRSGGEQFF. CDR3 coding DNA: TGCAGCGTTGATCGATCTGGGGGGGAGCAGTTCTTC.

This clone was seen once. The J gene is TRBJ2-1, the V gene TRBV18; tentatively, D is TRBD1 or TRBD2 (5 bases each). CDR1 and CDR2 from the germline V gene are KGHSH and LQKENI. V was cut by 6 bases and J by 3 bases, with 15 bases left in between. This CDR3 is 15 amino acids long. CDR3 nucleotide sequence: TGTGCCAGCTCGACGTCCCGGGACGGCTACAATGAGCAGTTCTTC. Amino acids: CASSTSRDGYNEQFF. Full variable domain (rest looked up from reference TRBV18 and TRBJ2-1): NAGVMQNPRHLVRRRGQEARLRCSPMKGHSHVYWYRQLPEEGLKFMVYLQKENIIDESGMPKERFSAEFPKEGPSILRIQQVVRGDSAAYFCASSTSRDGYNEQFFGPGTRLTVL.

This clone was recorded once. CDR3: CASGSSGRTNEQYF. The CDR3 nucleotides are TGTGCCAGCGGGTCTAGCGGGAGAACCAACGAGCAGTACTTC. The genes are TRBV28 and TRBJ2-7; 10 bases are shared with TRBD2. Germline V gives CDR1 MDHEN, CDR2 SYDVKM. The CDR3 contains 14 residues. The V and J ends lost 8 bases and 5 bases, in that order; junction bases with no gene match: 9.

The chain combines TRBV19 with TRBJ2-2; D gene unclear. CDR1 is LNHDA, CDR2 SQIVND, per germline (reference sequence). This CDR3 has 15 residues. The V end was cut by 8 bases, the J end by 0 bases, with 13 bases between. CDR3 region: CASLPFSSNTGELFF. The CDR3 coding sequence is TGTGCCAGTCTCCCCTTCAGTTCGAACACCGGGGAGCTGTTTTTT.

The gene calls are TRBV4-1 and TRBJ2-5, with 12 bases identical to TRBD2. Trimming cost V 0 bases and J 2 bases; bases outside gene matches: 4. CDR1 and CDR2 from the germline V gene are MGHRA and YSYEKL. The CDR3 is 17 residues long. Written as DNA, the CDR3 is TGCGCCAGCAGCCAAGACGCTCTAGCGGGAGGGCAAGAGACCCAGTACTTC. It is translated as CASSQDALAGGQETQYF.

This chain joins TRBV2 and TRBJ2-1; 12 nucleotides agree with TRBD2. The CDR3 is made up of 17 amino acids. The germline gives CDR1 SNHLY, CDR2 FYNNEI. Trimming at V came to 5 bases and at J to 0 bases, leaving 5 bases not matched to a gene. CDR3 coding DNA: TGTGCCAGCAGTCCTCGGACTAGCGGGGCCTCCTACAATGAGCAGTTCTTC. Its translation is CASSPRTSGASYNEQFF.

This clone has just a few counts. This chain connects TRBV27 to TRBJ2-3; D is unclear. Germline CDR1 MNHEY, CDR2 SMNVEV (reference sequence). V lost 3 bases and J 0 bases, leaving 7 bases between the germline ends. The CDR3 runs 14 residues. In nucleotides, the CDR3 is TGTGCCAGCAGTTTCTCGCTTAGCACAGATACGCAGTATTTT. It codes for CASSFSLSTDTQYF.

With respect to this clone: Within the sample, other DNA sequences also encode this same CDR3. J is TRBJ2-2 and V is TRBV18; 8 bases line up with TRBD1. The CDR3 contains 15 residues. V was clipped by 3 bases and J by 1 base; unmatched bases: 1. Germline V gene lookup returns CDR1 KGHSH and CDR2 LQKENI. The CDR3, as DNA: TGTGCCAGCTCACCTGGACAGGGGAACACCGGGGAGCTGTTTTTT. This translates into CASSPGQGNTGELFF. Filled out from reference TRBV18 and TRBJ2-2, the complete variable domain reads NAGVMQNPRHLVRRRGQEARLRCSPMKGHSHVYWYRQLPEEGLKFMVYLQKENIIDESGMPKERFSAEFPKEGPSILRIQQVVRGDSAAYFCASSPGQGNTGELFFGEGSRLTVL.

This chain uses TRBV7-2 with TRBJ1-2; TRBD1 aligns across 10 bases. Germline V gives CDR1 SGHTA, CDR2 FQGNSA. V was pared by 4 bases and J by 6 bases, with 8 bases of the junction left unmatched. This CDR3 contains 15 residues. CDR3 loop: CASSSGQGLGHGYTF. The CDR3 region has the DNA TGTGCCAGCAGCTCGGGACAGGGGCTAGGTCATGGCTACACCTTC.

This chain uses TRBV4-1 with TRBJ2-5; TRBD1 matches 7 bases. The DNA end is more similar to TRBJ2-7, so the J call may be wrong. Germline CDR1 and CDR2: MGHRA and YSYEKL. This CDR3 spans 18 amino acids. The CDR3 nucleotides read TGCGCCAGCAGCCAAGATACTTTTGAGGGGGCGGGCTCCTACGAGCAGTACTTC. Residues: CASSQDTFEGAGSYEQYF.

J is TRBJ2-3 and V is TRBV7-2; D uncertain. Germline V lookup: CDR1 SGHTA, CDR2 FQGNSA. This CDR3 has 12 residues. The V and J ends lost 4 bases and 6 bases respectively, with 8 bases between them. CDR3 sequence (DNA): TGTGCCAGCAGCTCCCGGGCGGATACGCAGTATTTT. It codes for CASSSRADTQYF.